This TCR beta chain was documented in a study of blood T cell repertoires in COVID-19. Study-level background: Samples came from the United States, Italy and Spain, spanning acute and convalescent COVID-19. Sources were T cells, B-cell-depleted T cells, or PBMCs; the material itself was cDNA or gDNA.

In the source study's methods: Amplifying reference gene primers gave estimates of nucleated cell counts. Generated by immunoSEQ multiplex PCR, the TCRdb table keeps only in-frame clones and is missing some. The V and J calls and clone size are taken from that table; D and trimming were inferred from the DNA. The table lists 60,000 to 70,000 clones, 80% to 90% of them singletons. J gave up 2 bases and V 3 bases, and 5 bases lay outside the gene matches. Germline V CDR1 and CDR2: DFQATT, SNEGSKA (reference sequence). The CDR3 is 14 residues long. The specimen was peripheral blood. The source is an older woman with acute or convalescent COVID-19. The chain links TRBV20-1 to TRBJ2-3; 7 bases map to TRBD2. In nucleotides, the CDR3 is TGCAGTGCTAGTCCCCTAGCGGCCACAGATACGCAGTATTTT. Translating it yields CSASPLAATDTQYF.